This TCR beta chain appears in the sequencing data of a study of T-cell reconstitution after alpha-beta-depleted transplantation in children. Study conclusions and caveats: Approximately two months post-transplant, alpha-beta T cells reportedly originated from several hundred expanded graft clones. Surviving recipient T cells and thymic progenitors produced the high day-60 TCRbeta diversity seen in some patients. A year had passed since transplant, and T-cell counts and diversity by then came mostly from newly produced T cells.

As concerns this clonotype: Its antigen is still unknown.

The germline V gene encodes CDR1 SGDLS and CDR2 YYNGEE. V lost 4 bases, J lost 8 bases, and 15 bases lay in between. This CDR3 has 13 residues. TCRbeta library construction was performed incorporating unique molecular identifiers. TCRdb used MiXCR to reprocess the PCR reads, holding one entry per CDR3 protein. The sample has about 900,000 distinct CDR3 sequences, around 30% seen once. The V and J genes are TRBV9 and TRBJ1-2, with D maybe TRBD1 (6 bases). The clonotype was recovered from a boy under three years old who had a stem cell transplant for SCID, so the T cells may come from the graft donor. The material was PBMCs, mostly from graft donor cells, obtained 360 days after TCRalphabeta/CD19-depleted stem cell transplant. CDR3: CASSLKGGIGYTF. The CDR3, as DNA: TGTGCCAGCAGCTTGAAAGGGGGTATCGGCTACACCTTC.